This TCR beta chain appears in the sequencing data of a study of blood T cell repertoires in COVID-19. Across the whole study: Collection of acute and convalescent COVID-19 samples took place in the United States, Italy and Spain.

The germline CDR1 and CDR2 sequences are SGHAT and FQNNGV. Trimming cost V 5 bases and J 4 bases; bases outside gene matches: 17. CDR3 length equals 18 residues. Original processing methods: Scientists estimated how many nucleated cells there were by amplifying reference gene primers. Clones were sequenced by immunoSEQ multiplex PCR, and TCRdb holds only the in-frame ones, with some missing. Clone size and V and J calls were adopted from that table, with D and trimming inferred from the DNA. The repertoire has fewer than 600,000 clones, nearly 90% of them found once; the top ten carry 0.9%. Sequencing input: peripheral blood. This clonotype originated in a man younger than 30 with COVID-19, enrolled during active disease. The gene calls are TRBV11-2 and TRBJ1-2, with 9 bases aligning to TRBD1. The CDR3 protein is CASSEMVSSETGGYGYTF. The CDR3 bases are TGTGCCAGCAGCGAAATGGTTTCGTCCGAGACAGGGGGCTATGGCTACACCTTC.